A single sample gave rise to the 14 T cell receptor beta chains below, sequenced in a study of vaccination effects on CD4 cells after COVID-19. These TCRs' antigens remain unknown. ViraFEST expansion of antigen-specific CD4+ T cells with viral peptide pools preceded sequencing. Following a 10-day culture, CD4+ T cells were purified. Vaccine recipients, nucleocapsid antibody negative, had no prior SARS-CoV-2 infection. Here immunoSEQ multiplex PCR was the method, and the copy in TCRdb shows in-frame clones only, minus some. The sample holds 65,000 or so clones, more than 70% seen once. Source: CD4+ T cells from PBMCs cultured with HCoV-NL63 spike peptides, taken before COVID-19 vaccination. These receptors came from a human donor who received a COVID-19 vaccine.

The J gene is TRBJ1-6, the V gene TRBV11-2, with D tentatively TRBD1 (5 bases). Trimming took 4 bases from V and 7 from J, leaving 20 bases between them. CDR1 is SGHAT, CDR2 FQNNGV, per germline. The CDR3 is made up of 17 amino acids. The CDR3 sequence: CASSSPYGQGFNSPLHF. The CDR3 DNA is TGTGCCAGCAGCTCACCTTATGGGCAGGGTTTCAATTCACCCCTCCACTTT. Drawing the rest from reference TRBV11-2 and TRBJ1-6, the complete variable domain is EAGVAQSPRYKIIEKRQSVAFWCNPISGHATLYWYQQILGQGPKLLIQFQNNGVVDDSQLPKDRFSAERLKGVDSTLKIQPAKLEDSAVYLCASSSPYGQGFNSPLHFGNGTRLTVT.

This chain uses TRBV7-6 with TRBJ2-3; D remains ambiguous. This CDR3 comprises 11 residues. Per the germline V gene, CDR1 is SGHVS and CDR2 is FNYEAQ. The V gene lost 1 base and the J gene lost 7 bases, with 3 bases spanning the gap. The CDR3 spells CASSLVNTQYF. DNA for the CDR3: TGTGCCAGCAGCTTAGTAAATACGCAGTATTTT.

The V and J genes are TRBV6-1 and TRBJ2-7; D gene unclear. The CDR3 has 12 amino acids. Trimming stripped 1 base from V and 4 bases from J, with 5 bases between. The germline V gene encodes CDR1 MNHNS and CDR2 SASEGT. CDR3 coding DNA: TGTGCCAGCAGTGAAGGGGCTTACGAGCAGTACGTC. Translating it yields CASSEGAYEQYV.

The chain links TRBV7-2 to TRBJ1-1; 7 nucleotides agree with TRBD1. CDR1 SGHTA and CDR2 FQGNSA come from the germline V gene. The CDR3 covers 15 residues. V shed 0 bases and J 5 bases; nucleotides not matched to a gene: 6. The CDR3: CASSLAAGGGTEAFF. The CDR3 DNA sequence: TGTGCCAGCAGCTTAGCGGCAGGGGGAGGAACTGAAGCTTTCTTT.

The CDR3 DNA follows: TGTGCCAGCAGTACAGGGGGCGAGATTTATGGCTACACCTTC. Its protein is CASSTGGEIYGYTF. The chain employs TRBV2 and TRBJ1-2; 9 positions match TRBD1. Germline loops: CDR1 SNHLY, CDR2 FYNNEI. V shed 5 bases, J shed 5 bases, and the junction held 6 bases outside the gene matches. This CDR3 has 14 residues.

The chain's CDR3 is CASSFWGEQYV. For the CDR3, the DNA is TGTGCCAGCAGCTTTTGGGGGGAGCAGTACGTC. The rearrangement joins TRBV5-6 to TRBJ2-7; D tentatively fits TRBD1 or TRBD2 (5 bases each). The CDR3 has 11 residues. The V end was cut by 2 bases, the J end by 7 bases, with 7 bases between. The germline V gene has CDR1 SGHDT and CDR2 YYEEEE.

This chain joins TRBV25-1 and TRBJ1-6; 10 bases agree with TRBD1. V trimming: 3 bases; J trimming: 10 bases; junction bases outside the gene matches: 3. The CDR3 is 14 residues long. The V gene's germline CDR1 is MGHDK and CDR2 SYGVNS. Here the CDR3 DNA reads TGTGCCAGCAGTGACGACAGGGGGCAATCACCCCTCCACTTT. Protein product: CASSDDRGQSPLHF. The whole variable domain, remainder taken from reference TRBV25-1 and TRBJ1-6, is EADIYQTPRYLVIGTGKKITLECSQTMGHDKMYWYQQDPGMELHLIHYSYGVNSTEKGDLSSESTVSRIRTEHFPLTLESARPSHTSQYLCASSDDRGQSPLHFGNGTRLTVT.

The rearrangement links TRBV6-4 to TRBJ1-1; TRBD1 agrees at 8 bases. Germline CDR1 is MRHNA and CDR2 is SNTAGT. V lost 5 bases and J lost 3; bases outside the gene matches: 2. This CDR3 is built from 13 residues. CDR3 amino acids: CASSRGQDTEAFF. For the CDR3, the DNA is TGTGCCAGCAGTAGGGGACAGGACACTGAAGCTTTCTTT.

CDR3 residues: CASGAERRAFF. CDR3 nucleotides: TGTGCCAGCGGAGCCGAGCGGCGAGCTTTCTTT. The chain carries TRBV6-6 and TRBJ1-1; D is unclear. Germline CDR1 MNHNY, CDR2 SVGAGI (reference sequence). Trimming took off 8 bases at V and 10 bases at J, with 14 bases between the two ends. The CDR3 consists of 11 residues.

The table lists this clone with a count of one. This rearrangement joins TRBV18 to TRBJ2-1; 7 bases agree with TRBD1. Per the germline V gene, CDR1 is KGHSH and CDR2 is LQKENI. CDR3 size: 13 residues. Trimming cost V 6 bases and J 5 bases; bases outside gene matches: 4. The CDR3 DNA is TGTGCCAGCTCCCCAGGGACAGACAATGAGCAGTTCTTC. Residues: CASSPGTDNEQFF.

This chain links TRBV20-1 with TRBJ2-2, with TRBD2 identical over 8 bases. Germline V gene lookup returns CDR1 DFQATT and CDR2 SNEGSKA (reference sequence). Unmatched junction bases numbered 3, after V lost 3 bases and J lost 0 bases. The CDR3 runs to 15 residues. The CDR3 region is CSASRGGSNTGELFF. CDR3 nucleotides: TGCAGTGCTAGTCGCGGGGGGTCGAACACCGGGGAGCTGTTTTTT.

This chain's CDR3 is CASRVGGGNEKLFF. The CDR3 coding sequence is TGTGCCAGCAGAGTCGGGGGAGGGAATGAAAAACTGTTTTTT. The genes are TRBV5-4 and TRBJ1-4, with a possible D match to TRBD1 (5 bases). This CDR3 spans 14 amino acids. From germline, CDR1 is SGHNT and CDR2 YYREEE (reference sequence). V was clipped by 5 bases and J by 5 bases, with 13 bases between them.

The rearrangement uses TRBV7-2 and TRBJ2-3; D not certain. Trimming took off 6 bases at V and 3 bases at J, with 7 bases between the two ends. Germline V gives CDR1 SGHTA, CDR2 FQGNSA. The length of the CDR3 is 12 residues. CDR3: CASSPGTDTQYF. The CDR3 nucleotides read TGTGCCAGCAGTCCGGGTACAGATACGCAGTATTTT. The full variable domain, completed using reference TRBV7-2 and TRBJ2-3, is GAGVSQSPSNKVTEKGKDVELRCDPISGHTALYWYRQSLGQGLEFLIYFQGNSAPDKSGLPSDRFSAERTGGSVSTLTIQRTQQEDSAVYLCASSPGTDTQYFGPGTRLTVL.

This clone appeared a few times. CDR3 DNA sequence: TGTGCCAGTAGTATGAGGGGGAATAGCAATCAGCCCCAGCATTTT. It codes for CASSMRGNSNQPQHF. The chain recombines TRBV19 with TRBJ1-5; D may be TRBD1 (6 bases). This CDR3 spans 15 amino acids. Germline lookup yields CDR1 LNHDA and CDR2 SQIVND (reference sequence). V was clipped by 3 bases and J by 0 bases, with 9 bases between them.